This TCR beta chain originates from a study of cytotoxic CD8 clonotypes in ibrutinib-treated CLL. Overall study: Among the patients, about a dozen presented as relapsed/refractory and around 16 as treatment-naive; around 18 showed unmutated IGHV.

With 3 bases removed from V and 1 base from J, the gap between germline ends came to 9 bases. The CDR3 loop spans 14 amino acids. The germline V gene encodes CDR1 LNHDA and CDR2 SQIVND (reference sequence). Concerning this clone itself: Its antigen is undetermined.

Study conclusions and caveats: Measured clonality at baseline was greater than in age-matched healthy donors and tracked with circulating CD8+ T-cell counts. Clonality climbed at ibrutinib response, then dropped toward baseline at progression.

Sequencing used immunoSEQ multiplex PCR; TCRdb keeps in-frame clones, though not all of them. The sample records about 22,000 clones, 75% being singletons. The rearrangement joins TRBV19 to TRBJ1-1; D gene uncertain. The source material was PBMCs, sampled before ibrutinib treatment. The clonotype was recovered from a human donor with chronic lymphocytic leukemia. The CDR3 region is CASSIGDRNTEAFF. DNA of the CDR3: TGTGCCAGTAGTATTGGTGATCGGAACACTGAAGCTTTCTTT.